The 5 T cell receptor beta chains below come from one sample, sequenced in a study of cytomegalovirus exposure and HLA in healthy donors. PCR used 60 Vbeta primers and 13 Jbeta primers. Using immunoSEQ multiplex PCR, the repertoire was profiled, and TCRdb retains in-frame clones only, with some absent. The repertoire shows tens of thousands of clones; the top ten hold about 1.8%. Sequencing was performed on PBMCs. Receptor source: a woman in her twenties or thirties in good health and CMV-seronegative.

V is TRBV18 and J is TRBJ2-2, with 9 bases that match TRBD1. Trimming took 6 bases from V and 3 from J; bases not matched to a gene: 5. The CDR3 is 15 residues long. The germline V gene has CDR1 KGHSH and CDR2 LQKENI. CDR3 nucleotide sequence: TGTGCCAGCTCGCGGGACAGGGTTGACACCGGGGAGCTGTTTTTT. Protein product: CASSRDRVDTGELFF.

The CDR3 region has the DNA TGCGCCAGCAGCTTCACAGGGAACACCGGGGAGCTGTTTTTT. Translated, it gives CASSFTGNTGELFF. The chain joins TRBV5-1 to TRBJ2-2; D possibly corresponds to TRBD1 (5 bases). Trimming pared 2 bases from V and 1 base from J, leaving 6 bases between. Per the germline V gene, CDR1 is SGHRS and CDR2 is YFSETQ. CDR3 length equals 14 residues. Looking up the rest from reference TRBV5-1 and TRBJ2-2 gives the full variable domain: KAGVTQTPRYLIKTRGQQVTLSCSPISGHRSVSWYQQTPGQGLQFLFEYFSETQRNKGNFPGRFSGRQFSNSRSEMNVSTLELGDSALYLCASSFTGNTGELFFGEGSRLTVL.

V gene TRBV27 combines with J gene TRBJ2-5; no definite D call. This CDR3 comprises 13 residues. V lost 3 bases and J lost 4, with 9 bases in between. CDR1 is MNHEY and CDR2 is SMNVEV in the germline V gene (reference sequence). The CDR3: CASSFRYPETQYF. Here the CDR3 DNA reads TGTGCCAGCAGTTTTCGCTACCCAGAGACCCAGTACTTC.

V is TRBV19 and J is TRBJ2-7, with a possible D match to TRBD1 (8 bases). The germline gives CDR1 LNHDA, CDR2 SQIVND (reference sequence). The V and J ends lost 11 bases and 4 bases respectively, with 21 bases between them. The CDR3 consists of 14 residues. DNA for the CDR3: TGTGCCTGTGGACAGGGCCGGGGACTATACGAGCAGTACTTC. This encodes CACGQGRGLYEQYF. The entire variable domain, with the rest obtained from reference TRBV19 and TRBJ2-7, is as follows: DGGITQSPKYLFRKEGQNVTLSCEQNLNHDAMYWYRQDPGQGLRLIYYSQIVNDFQKGDIAEGYSVSREKKESFPLTVTSAQKNPTAFYLCACGQGRGLYEQYFGPGTRLTVT.

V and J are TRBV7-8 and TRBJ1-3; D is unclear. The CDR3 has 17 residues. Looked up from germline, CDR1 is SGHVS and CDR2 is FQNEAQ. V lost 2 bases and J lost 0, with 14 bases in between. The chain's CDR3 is CASSLNTRDLSGNTIYF. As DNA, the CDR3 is TGTGCCAGCAGCTTAAACACCCGGGATCTCTCTGGAAACACCATATATTTT.